Described below is a single T cell receptor (beta chain) sequence and its context. Original processing methods: By means of reference gene primer amplification, nucleated cell counts were estimated. Measured with immunoSEQ multiplex PCR; TCRdb has only the in-frame clones, and not every one. That table supplies the V and J calls and clone size; D and trimming were determined from the DNA. The table lists about 220,000 clones, 80% to 90% of them singletons. The sample belongs to a study of blood T cell repertoires in COVID-19. Study details: Sites across the United States, Italy and Spain contributed samples from acute and convalescent COVID-19. Nucleic acid was either cDNA or gDNA, and it came from T cells, B-cell-depleted T cells, or PBMCs.

Participants were aged 18 to 89 years, lived in roughly 25 US areas, and enrolled virtually. The CDR3 runs 11 residues. Germline CDR1 is SNHLY and CDR2 is FYNNEI. V was cut by 4 bases and J by 6 bases, with 5 bases left in between. The TCR comes from a woman aged 18-29 years in a cohort exposed to, infected with or recovered from COVID-19 (not recorded which). The chain is built from TRBV2 and TRBJ2-3; possible D gene TRBD2, 5 bases. What was sequenced was PBMCs or T cells enriched from blood (not recorded which). DNA for the CDR3: TGTGCCAGCAGTGGCGGGGATACGCAGTATTTT. Its translation: CASSGGDTQYF. Full variable domain (missing parts from reference TRBV2 and TRBJ2-3): EPEVTQTPSHQVTQMGQEVILRCVPISNHLYFYWYRQILGQKVEFLVSFYNNEISEKSEIFDDQFSVERPDGSNFTLKIRSTKLEDSAMYFCASSGGDTQYFGPGTRLTVL.